The 32 T cell receptor beta chains below come from one sample, sequenced in a study of blood T cell repertoires in COVID-19. Generated by immunoSEQ multiplex PCR, the TCRdb table keeps only in-frame clones and is missing some. Among 130,000 or so clones, approximately 84% were seen once, and the ten largest hold 17%. Source material: peripheral blood. The receptors were gathered from a woman aged 80 or over with acute or convalescent COVID-19.

This chain links TRBV18 with TRBJ2-5; 9 bases align to TRBD2. V lost 2 bases to trimming and J lost 0 bases; unmatched junction nucleotides: 7. Germline CDR1 KGHSH, CDR2 LQKENI. The CDR3 runs 17 residues. The CDR3 DNA is TGTGCCAGCTCACCAGGCGGGAGGGCCAAGTACCAAGAGACCCAGTACTTC. This encodes CASSPGGRAKYQETQYF.

The rearrangement uses TRBV5-4 and TRBJ2-7, with D tentatively TRBD2 (6 bases). Germline V gene data show CDR1 as SGHNT and CDR2 as YYREEE (reference sequence). This CDR3 spans 15 amino acids. The germline V and J ends were trimmed by 5 bases and 0 bases, with 15 bases remaining between them. CDR3 region: CASSSRGGSSYEQYF. The CDR3 nucleotides read TGTGCCAGCAGTTCCCGGGGAGGAAGCTCCTACGAGCAGTACTTC.

The count of this clone is one. The chain employs TRBV19 and TRBJ1-4; D remains unclear. This CDR3 has 15 amino acids. Trimming took 6 bases from V and 7 from J, leaving 18 bases between them. Germline CDR1 and CDR2: LNHDA and SQIVND (reference sequence). The CDR3 DNA reads as TGTGCCAGTAGATTGATGCGTCGGGAGGGTGAAAAACTGTTTTTT. This codes for CASRLMRREGEKLFF.

V usage is TRBV7-2 and J usage is TRBJ1-2; 7 bases are shared with TRBD1. The V gene end was trimmed by 3 bases and the J gene end by 4 bases; junction bases not matched to a gene: 5. Germline V gives CDR1 SGHTA, CDR2 FQGNSA. The length of the CDR3 is 14 residues. The CDR3 sequence: CASSLTGPSYGYTF. The CDR3 bases are TGTGCCAGCAGCTTGACAGGGCCTAGCTATGGCTACACCTTC.

This clone has a handful of counts. The rearrangement links TRBV3-1 (or the pseudogene TRBV3-2) to TRBJ2-7; 12 bases are shared with TRBD1. Trimming removed 3 bases from V and 3 bases from J; junction bases left unmatched: 3. CDR1 and CDR2 from the germline V gene are LGHDT and YNNKEL (reference sequence). This CDR3 is 15 amino acids long. CDR3 bases: TGTGCCAGCAGCCAGGGGACAGGGGGCGTCTACGAGCAGTACTTC. Residues: CASSQGTGGVYEQYF.

The chain is built from TRBV6-4 and TRBJ1-1, with TRBD1 identical over 8 bases. The CDR3 loop spans 13 amino acids. Germline V gene sequence: CDR1 MRHNA, CDR2 SNTAGT. V was clipped by 4 bases and J by 4 bases; unmatched bases: 2. The DNA for the CDR3 is TGTGCCAGCAGTGTAACAGGGGGCACTGAAGCTTTCTTT. Protein product: CASSVTGGTEAFF.

The V call is TRBV7-9, the J call TRBJ2-2; 10 bases are a match to TRBD2. The CDR3 loop spans 15 amino acids. Per the germline V gene, CDR1 is SEHNR and CDR2 is FQNEAQ (reference sequence). The V segment lost 6 bases and the J segment 8 bases; nucleotides outside the gene matches: 9. The CDR3 sequence is CASSPPLLAGGELFF. The CDR3 nucleotides are TGTGCCAGCAGTCCACCGCTACTAGCGGGAGGGGAGCTGTTTTTT.

This clone came up a few times. The chain recombines TRBV4-3 with TRBJ2-2, with 11 bases lining up with TRBD2. The CDR3 contains 18 residues. Germline trimming cut 0 bases from V and 5 bases from J; bases unmatched to any gene: 8. CDR1 and CDR2 (germline): LGHNA, YSLEER. The CDR3 region is CASSQDELAGAGTGELFF. In DNA form, the CDR3 reads TGCGCCAGCAGCCAAGATGAACTAGCGGGAGCCGGAACCGGGGAGCTGTTTTTT.

This clone appeared a single time. The chain recombines TRBV11-2 with TRBJ1-1; D might be TRBD1 (6 bases). The CDR3 has 15 amino acids. CDR1 is SGHAT, CDR2 FQNNGV, per germline. V was cut by 4 bases and J by 1 base, with 13 bases left in between. The CDR3 loop reads CASSSNREWNTEAFF. The CDR3 coding sequence is TGTGCCAGCAGCTCCAACAGGGAATGGAACACTGAAGCTTTCTTT.

This chain uses TRBV11-3 with TRBJ2-1; TRBD2 agrees at 9 bases. The CDR3 contains 16 residues. The germline CDR1 and CDR2 sequences are SGHNT and YENEEA. Trimming cost V 1 base and J 5 bases; bases outside gene matches: 6. Here the CDR3 reads CASSLARAGGNNEQFF. In nucleotides, the CDR3 is TGTGCCAGCAGCTTAGCCCGCGCGGGGGGGAACAATGAGCAGTTCTTC.

This sequence joins TRBV29-1 and TRBJ2-1, with D possibly TRBD2 on 5 matching bases. V was clipped by 2 bases and J by 1 base, with 15 bases between them. Germline CDR1 reads SQVTM; CDR2 reads ANQGSEA. The CDR3 sequence is 16 residues long. The CDR3: CSVENWGVGSYNEQFF. CDR3 sequence (DNA): TGCAGCGTTGAAAATTGGGGAGTTGGGTCCTACAATGAGCAGTTCTTC.

This chain joins TRBV19 and TRBJ1-3, with 8 positions matching TRBD1. Unmatched junction bases numbered 8, after V lost 7 bases and J lost 0 bases. The germline CDR1 and CDR2 sequences are LNHDA and SQIVND (reference sequence). This CDR3 is 16 amino acids long. DNA for the CDR3: TGTGCCAGTACTGGGACAGGACTTTACTCTGGAAACACCATATATTTT. This encodes CASTGTGLYSGNTIYF. Variable domain in full (rest from reference TRBV19 and TRBJ1-3): DGGITQSPKYLFRKEGQNVTLSCEQNLNHDAMYWYRQDPGQGLRLIYYSQIVNDFQKGDIAEGYSVSREKKESFPLTVTSAQKNPTAFYLCASTGTGLYSGNTIYFGEGSWLTVV.

V is TRBV5-1 and J is TRBJ2-7; weak D call: TRBD1 (6 bases). Germline lookup yields CDR1 SGHRS and CDR2 YFSETQ. Trimming removed 4 bases from V and 3 bases from J, with 14 bases in between. The CDR3 covers 14 residues. In DNA form, the CDR3 reads TGCGCCAGCAGCCCAGGACAGTTTTACTACGAGCAGTACTTC. This sequence encodes CASSPGQFYYEQYF.

This chain connects TRBV7-2 to TRBJ2-3; TRBD1 matches 10 bases. CDR3 length: 15 residues. With 3 bases clipped from V and 5 bases from J, the junction kept 5 bases outside the gene matches. Germline CDR1 SGHTA, CDR2 FQGNSA. CDR3 nucleotides: TGTGCCAGCAGCTTTATGGGACAGGGGATAGATACGCAGTATTTT. Protein: CASSFMGQGIDTQYF.

The genes are TRBV27 and TRBJ1-1; the match to TRBD1 covers 11 bases. The CDR3 is 16 amino acids. Germline V lookup: CDR1 MNHEY, CDR2 SMNVEV (reference sequence). V was pared by 6 bases and J by 4 bases, with 10 bases of the junction left unmatched. The CDR3 nucleotides are TGTGCCAGCAGAAAAATCCCGGGACAGGGGGGCACTGAAGCTTTCTTT. Its protein is CASRKIPGQGGTEAFF.

The V gene is TRBV2, the J gene TRBJ1-2, with no clear D. V gave up 9 bases and J gave up 8 bases, with 10 bases separating them. The CDR3 runs to 10 residues. Germline CDR1 and CDR2: SNHLY and FYNNEI. In DNA form, the CDR3 reads TGTGCCAGTGGTTTCAGAGGCTACACCTTC. Translating gives CASGFRGYTF.

The genes are TRBV11-2 and TRBJ1-3; the D is unclear. CDR1 and CDR2 (germline): SGHAT, FQNNGV. V gave up 5 bases and J gave up 1 base, with 12 bases separating them. The length of the CDR3 is 15 residues. Written as DNA, the CDR3 is TGTGCCAGCAGCCGGAATGGGCAATCTGGAAACACCATATATTTT. It codes for CASSRNGQSGNTIYF.

This clone was picked up a small number of times. The chain links TRBV27 to TRBJ1-1, with 8 bases lining up with TRBD1. This CDR3 region has 18 residues. The V segment lost 5 bases and the J segment 0 bases; nucleotides outside the gene matches: 14. The germline gives CDR1 MNHEY, CDR2 SMNVEV (reference sequence). The DNA for the CDR3 is TGTGCCAGCAGTACCATAGGCAGGGGGCTCAGAGTGAACACTGAAGCTTTCTTT. This encodes CASSTIGRGLRVNTEAFF.

This chain uses TRBV6-1 with TRBJ2-1; the match to TRBD1 covers 10 bases. This CDR3 is 15 amino acids long. From germline, CDR1 is MNHNS and CDR2 SASEGT. With 5 bases clipped from V and 6 bases from J, the junction kept 7 bases outside the gene matches. The CDR3 DNA is TGTGCCAGCAGTCCCGGGACAGGGGTTGGCAATGAGCAGTTCTTC. Translating gives CASSPGTGVGNEQFF.

This chain connects TRBV7-8 to TRBJ2-7, with D possibly being TRBD1 (5 bases). The V gene lost 8 bases and the J gene lost 0 bases, with 14 bases spanning the gap. The CDR3 length is 14 residues. CDR1 is SGHVS, CDR2 FQNEAQ, per germline. Here the CDR3 reads CASLPQGRSYEQYF. In DNA, the CDR3 is TGTGCCAGCCTCCCGCAGGGTCGCTCCTACGAGCAGTACTTC.

The chain couples TRBV18 to TRBJ2-4, with 11 bases that match TRBD2. Trimming cost V 0 bases and J 4 bases; bases outside gene matches: 2. CDR1 is KGHSH, CDR2 LQKENI, per germline. The CDR3 has 16 amino acids. CDR3 DNA sequence: TGTGCCAGCTCACCACCTAGCGGGGGGGCGAAAAACATTCAGTACTTC. Amino acid sequence: CASSPPSGGAKNIQYF.

The chain links TRBV12-5 to TRBJ1-5, with D unresolved. The CDR3 totals 14 residues. V dropped 3 bases and J dropped 10 bases, with 16 bases sitting between them. Germline CDR1 LGHNT, CDR2 FRNRAP. The CDR3 loop reads CASGFPGQVAPQHF. CDR3 bases: TGTGCTAGTGGTTTCCCTGGCCAAGTCGCACCCCAGCATTTT. Together with reference TRBV12-5 and TRBJ1-5, the CDR3 gives the full variable domain: DARVTQTPRHKVTEMGQEVTMRCQPILGHNTVFWYRQTMMQGLELLAYFRNRAPLDDSGMPKDRFSAEMPDATLATLKIQPSEPRDSAVYFCASGFPGQVAPQHFGDGTRLSIL.

The V and J genes are TRBV2 and TRBJ1-6; 8 nucleotides agree with TRBD1. This CDR3 contains 13 residues. Germline assignment: CDR1 SNHLY and CDR2 FYNNEI. With V trimmed by 8 bases and J by 5 bases, 2 bases remained unmatched. The CDR3 sequence is CASGQGHNSPLHF. The CDR3 nucleotides read TGTGCCAGCGGACAGGGCCATAATTCACCCCTCCACTTT.

The genes are TRBV7-2 and TRBJ1-2, with a weak D call TRBD1 (6 bases). CDR3 length: 14 residues. Looked up from germline, CDR1 is SGHTA and CDR2 is FQGNSA. The ends were cut back, 4 bases at V and 8 bases at J, with 17 bases in the middle. In DNA form, the CDR3 reads TGTGCCAGCAGCTCTACGACAGGTTCGCGGGGCTACACCTTC. Its translation is CASSSTTGSRGYTF.

The chain links TRBV10-1 to TRBJ2-1; TRBD1 is a possible D gene (6 bases). CDR1 WNHNN and CDR2 SYGVQD come from the germline V gene (reference sequence). The V end was cut by 8 bases, the J end by 0 bases, with 11 bases between. The length of the CDR3 is 14 residues. CDR3 loop: CASLNRDSYNEQFF. CDR3 in DNA: TGCGCCAGCCTCAACAGGGACTCCTACAATGAGCAGTTCTTC.

The chain carries TRBV2 and TRBJ2-1; no clear D. This CDR3 spans 12 amino acids. V gave up 3 bases and J gave up 9 bases, with 9 bases separating them. In germline, CDR1 is SNHLY, CDR2 FYNNEI. Here the CDR3 DNA reads TGTGCCAGCAGTGAGTTGGCACCTGAGCAGTTCTTC. Translating it yields CASSELAPEQFF.

This clone was observed a handful of times. This chain links TRBV18 with TRBJ1-1; 10 bases are a match to TRBD1. Germline CDR1 and CDR2: KGHSH and LQKENI. The junction had 1 base not matched to a gene; V was cut back by 2 bases and J by 4 bases. The CDR3 contains 14 residues. In DNA, the CDR3 is TGTGCCAGCTCACCAAGGACAGGGGGCACTGAAGCTTTCTTT. Protein product: CASSPRTGGTEAFF.

The table lists this clone with a count of one. The chain couples TRBV18 to TRBJ1-1; possible D gene TRBD1, 5 bases. This CDR3 is 15 amino acids long. V gave up 4 bases and J gave up 0 bases, with 12 bases separating them. Germline CDR1 KGHSH, CDR2 LQKENI. The CDR3 protein is CASSRRGDLNTEAFF. As DNA, the CDR3 is TGTGCCAGCTCACGGAGAGGGGACTTGAACACTGAAGCTTTCTTT.

This chain links TRBV15 with TRBJ2-1, with 7 bases lining up with TRBD1. The germline V gene has CDR1 LNHNV and CDR2 YYDKDF (reference sequence). The junction had 11 bases not matched to a gene; V was cut back by 3 bases and J by 9 bases. The length of the CDR3 is 15 residues. For the CDR3, the DNA is TGTGCCACCAGCAGGAGGACAGGCGGCTCCCCTGAGCAGTTCTTC. This encodes CATSRRTGGSPEQFF. Filled out from reference TRBV15 and TRBJ2-1, the complete variable domain reads DAMVIQNPRYQVTQFGKPVTLSCSQTLNHNVMYWYQQKSSQAPKLLFHYYDKDFNNEADTPDNFQSRRPNTSFCFLDIRSPGLGDTAMYLCATSRRTGGSPEQFFGPGTRLTVL.

This rearrangement joins TRBV3-1 (or the pseudogene TRBV3-2) to TRBJ1-1; the match to TRBD1 covers 10 bases. CDR1 and CDR2 from the germline V gene are LGHDT and YNNKEL (reference sequence). The V gene end was trimmed by 4 bases and the J gene end by 3 bases; junction bases not matched to a gene: 5. The CDR3 is 15 residues long. The CDR3 region is CASSLRQGADTEAFF. CDR3 coding DNA: TGTGCCAGCAGCCTCCGACAGGGGGCGGACACTGAAGCTTTCTTT.

This chain uses TRBV19 with TRBJ1-5; D not resolved. V gave up 3 bases and J gave up 7 bases, with 13 bases separating them. Germline CDR1 and CDR2: LNHDA and SQIVND (reference sequence). The CDR3 loop spans 14 amino acids. In DNA, the CDR3 is TGTGCCAGTAGTATCTCGTATGGTAGCCAGCCCCAGCATTTT. It translates to CASSISYGSQPQHF.

V gene TRBV19 combines with J gene TRBJ1-2; a weak D match, TRBD1 (5 bases). The germline V gene encodes CDR1 LNHDA and CDR2 SQIVND (reference sequence). This CDR3 has 15 amino acids. Trimming cost V 7 bases and J 9 bases, with 24 bases left between them. The CDR3 sequence is CASKAAIQVLGSYTF. The CDR3 region has the DNA TGTGCCAGTAAAGCAGCCATACAGGTCCTAGGGAGCTACACCTTC. Variable domain in full (rest from reference TRBV19 and TRBJ1-2): DGGITQSPKYLFRKEGQNVTLSCEQNLNHDAMYWYRQDPGQGLRLIYYSQIVNDFQKGDIAEGYSVSREKKESFPLTVTSAQKNPTAFYLCASKAAIQVLGSYTFGSGTRLTVV.